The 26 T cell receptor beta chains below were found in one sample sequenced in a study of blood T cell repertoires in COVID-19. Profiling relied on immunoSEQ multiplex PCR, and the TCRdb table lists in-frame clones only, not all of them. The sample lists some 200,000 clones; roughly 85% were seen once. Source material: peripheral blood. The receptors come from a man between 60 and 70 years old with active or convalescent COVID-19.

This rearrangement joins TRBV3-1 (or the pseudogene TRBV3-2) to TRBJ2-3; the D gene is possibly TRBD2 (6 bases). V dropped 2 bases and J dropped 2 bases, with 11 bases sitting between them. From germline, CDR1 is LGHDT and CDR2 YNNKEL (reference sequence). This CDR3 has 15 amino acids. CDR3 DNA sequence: TGTGCCAGCAGCCAAACGGCGGGGTTCACAGATACGCAGTATTTT. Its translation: CASSQTAGFTDTQYF.

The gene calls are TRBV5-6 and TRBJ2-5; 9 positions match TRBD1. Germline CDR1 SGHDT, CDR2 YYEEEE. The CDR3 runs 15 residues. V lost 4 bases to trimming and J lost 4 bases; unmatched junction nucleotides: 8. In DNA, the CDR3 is TGTGCCAGCAGCCTGCCCGGACAGGGGCGAGAGACCCAGTACTTC. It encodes CASSLPGQGRETQYF.

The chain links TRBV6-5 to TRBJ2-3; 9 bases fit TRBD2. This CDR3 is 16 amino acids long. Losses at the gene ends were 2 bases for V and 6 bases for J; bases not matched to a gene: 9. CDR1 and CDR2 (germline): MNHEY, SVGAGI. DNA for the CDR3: TGTGCCAGCAGTTACCTAGCGGGGTCGCCTATGGATACGCAGTATTTT. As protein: CASSYLAGSPMDTQYF.

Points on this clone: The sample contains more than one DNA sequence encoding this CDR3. The CDR3 sequence is CASSVEQGNQPQHF. Written as DNA, the CDR3 is TGTGCCAGCAGTGTGGAACAGGGGAATCAGCCCCAGCATTTT. The chain employs TRBV2 and TRBJ1-5; TRBD1 agrees at 7 bases. Losses at the gene ends were 4 bases for V and 4 bases for J; bases not matched to a gene: 4. CDR1 and CDR2 (germline): SNHLY, FYNNEI. CDR3 length: 14 amino acids.

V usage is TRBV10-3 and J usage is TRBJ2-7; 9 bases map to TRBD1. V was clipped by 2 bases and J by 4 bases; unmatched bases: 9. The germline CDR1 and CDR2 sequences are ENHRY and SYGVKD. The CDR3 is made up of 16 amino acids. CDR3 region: CAISEIRTGAAYEQYF. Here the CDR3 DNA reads TGTGCCATCAGTGAGATAAGGACAGGGGCAGCGTACGAGCAGTACTTC.

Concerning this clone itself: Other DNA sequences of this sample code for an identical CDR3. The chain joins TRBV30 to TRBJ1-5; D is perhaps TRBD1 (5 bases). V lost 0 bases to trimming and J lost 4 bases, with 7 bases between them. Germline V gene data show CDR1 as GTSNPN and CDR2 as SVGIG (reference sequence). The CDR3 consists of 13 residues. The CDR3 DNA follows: TGTGCCTGGAGTGTACGGGGGAATCAGCCCCAGCATTTT. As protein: CAWSVRGNQPQHF.

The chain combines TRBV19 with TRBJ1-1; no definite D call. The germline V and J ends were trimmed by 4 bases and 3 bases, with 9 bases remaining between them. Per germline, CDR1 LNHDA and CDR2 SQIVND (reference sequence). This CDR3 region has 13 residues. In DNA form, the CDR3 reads TGTGCCAGTAGTACACAGAAGTACACTGAAGCTTTCTTT. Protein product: CASSTQKYTEAFF.

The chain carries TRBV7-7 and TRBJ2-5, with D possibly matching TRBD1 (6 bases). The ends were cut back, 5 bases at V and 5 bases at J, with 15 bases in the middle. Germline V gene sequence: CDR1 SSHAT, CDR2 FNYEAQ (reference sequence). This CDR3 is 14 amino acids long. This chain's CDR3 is CASSHLGGTETQYF. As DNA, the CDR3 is TGTGCCAGCAGCCACTTAGGGGGAACCGAGACCCAGTACTTC. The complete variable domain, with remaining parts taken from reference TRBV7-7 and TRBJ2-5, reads GAGVSQSPRYKVTKRGQDVTLRCDPISSHATLYWYQQALGQGPEFLTYFNYEAQPDKSGLPSDRFSAERPEGSISTLTIQRTEQRDSAMYRCASSHLGGTETQYFGPGTRLLVL.

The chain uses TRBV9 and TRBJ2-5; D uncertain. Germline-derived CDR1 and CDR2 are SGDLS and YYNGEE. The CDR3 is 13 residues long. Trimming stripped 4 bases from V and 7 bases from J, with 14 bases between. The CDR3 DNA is TGTGCCAGCAGCACTTTAGAGCCAGGGACCCAGTACTTC. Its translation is CASSTLEPGTQYF.

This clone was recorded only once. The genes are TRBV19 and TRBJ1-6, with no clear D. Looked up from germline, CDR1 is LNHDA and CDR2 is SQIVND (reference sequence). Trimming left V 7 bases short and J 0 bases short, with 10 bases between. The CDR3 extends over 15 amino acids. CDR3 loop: CASTPTSSYNSPLHF. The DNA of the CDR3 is TGTGCCAGTACCCCGACAAGCTCCTATAATTCACCCCTCCACTTT.

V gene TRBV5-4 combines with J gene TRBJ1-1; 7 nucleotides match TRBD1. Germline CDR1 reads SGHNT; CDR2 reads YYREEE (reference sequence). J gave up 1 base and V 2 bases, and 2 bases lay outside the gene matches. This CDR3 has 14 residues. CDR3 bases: TGTGCCAGCAGCTTCCGACAGGGGAACACTGAAGCTTTCTTT. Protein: CASSFRQGNTEAFF.

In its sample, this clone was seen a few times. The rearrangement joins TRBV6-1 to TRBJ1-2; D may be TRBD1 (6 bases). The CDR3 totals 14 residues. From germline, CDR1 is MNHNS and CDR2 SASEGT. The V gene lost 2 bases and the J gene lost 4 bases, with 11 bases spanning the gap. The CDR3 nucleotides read TGTGCCAGCAGTGAACTGACAGGAGCCTATGGCTACACCTTC. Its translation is CASSELTGAYGYTF.

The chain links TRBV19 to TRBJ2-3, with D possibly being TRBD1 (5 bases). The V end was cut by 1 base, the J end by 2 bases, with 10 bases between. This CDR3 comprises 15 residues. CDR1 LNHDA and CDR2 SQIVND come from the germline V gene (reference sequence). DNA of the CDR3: TGTGCCAGTAGTATAGCTACAGGCCCCACAGATACGCAGTATTTT. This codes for CASSIATGPTDTQYF.

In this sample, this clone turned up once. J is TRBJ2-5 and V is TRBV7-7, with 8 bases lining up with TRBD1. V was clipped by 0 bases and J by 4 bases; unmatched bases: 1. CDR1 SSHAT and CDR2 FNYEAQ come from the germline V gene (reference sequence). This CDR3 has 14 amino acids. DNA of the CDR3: TGTGCCAGCAGCTTAGCTGGACAGGGAGAGACCCAGTACTTC. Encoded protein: CASSLAGQGETQYF.

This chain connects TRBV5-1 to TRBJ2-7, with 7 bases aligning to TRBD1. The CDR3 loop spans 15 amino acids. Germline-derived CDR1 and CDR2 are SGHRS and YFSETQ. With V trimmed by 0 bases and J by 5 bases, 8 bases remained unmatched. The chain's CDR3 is CASSLGGGVRNEQYF. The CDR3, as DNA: TGCGCCAGCAGCTTGGGAGGGGGCGTAAGGAACGAGCAGTACTTC.

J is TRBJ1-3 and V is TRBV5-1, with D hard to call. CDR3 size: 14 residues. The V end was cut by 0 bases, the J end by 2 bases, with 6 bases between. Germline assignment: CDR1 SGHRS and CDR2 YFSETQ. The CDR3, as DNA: TGCGCCAGCAGCTTGGGGCGGGCTGGAAACACCATATATTTT. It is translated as CASSLGRAGNTIYF.

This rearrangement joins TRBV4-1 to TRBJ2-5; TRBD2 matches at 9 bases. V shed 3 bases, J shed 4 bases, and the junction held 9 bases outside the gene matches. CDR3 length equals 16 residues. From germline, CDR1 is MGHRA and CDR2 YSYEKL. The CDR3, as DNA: TGCGCCAGCAGCCAGTACGGCGGGGGGGCAGGAGAGACCCAGTACTTC. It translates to CASSQYGGGAGETQYF.

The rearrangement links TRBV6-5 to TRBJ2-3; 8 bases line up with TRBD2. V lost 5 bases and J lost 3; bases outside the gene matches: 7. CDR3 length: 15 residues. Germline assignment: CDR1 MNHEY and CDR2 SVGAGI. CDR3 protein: CASSIRAGVTDTQYF. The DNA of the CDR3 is TGTGCCAGCAGTATTAGAGCGGGGGTAACAGATACGCAGTATTTT.

CDR3 region: CASSLDFQGNGYTF. The CDR3 nucleotides are TGCGCCAGCAGCTTGGATTTCCAGGGTAATGGCTACACCTTC. The chain employs TRBV5-1 and TRBJ1-2, with D possibly matching TRBD1 (5 bases). CDR1 and CDR2 (germline): SGHRS, YFSETQ. The CDR3 runs 14 residues. Trimming pared 0 bases from V and 6 bases from J, leaving 12 bases between.

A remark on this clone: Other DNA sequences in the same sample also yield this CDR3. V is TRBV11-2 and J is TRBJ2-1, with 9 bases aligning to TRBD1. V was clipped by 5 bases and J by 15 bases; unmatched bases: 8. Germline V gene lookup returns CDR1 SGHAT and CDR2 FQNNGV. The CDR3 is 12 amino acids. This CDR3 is CASSSRDRDRFF. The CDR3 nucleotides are TGTGCCAGCAGCAGCCGGGACAGGGATCGGTTCTTC. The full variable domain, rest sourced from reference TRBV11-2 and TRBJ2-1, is EAGVAQSPRYKIIEKRQSVAFWCNPISGHATLYWYQQILGQGPKLLIQFQNNGVVDDSQLPKDRFSAERLKGVDSTLKIQPAKLEDSAVYLCASSSRDRDRFFGPGTRLTVL.

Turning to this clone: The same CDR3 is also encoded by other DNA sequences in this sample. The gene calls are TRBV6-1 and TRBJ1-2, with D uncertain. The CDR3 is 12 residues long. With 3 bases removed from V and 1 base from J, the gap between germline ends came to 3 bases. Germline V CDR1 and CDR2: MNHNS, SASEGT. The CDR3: CASSDSNYGYTF. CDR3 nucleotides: TGTGCCAGCAGTGACAGTAACTATGGCTACACCTTC.

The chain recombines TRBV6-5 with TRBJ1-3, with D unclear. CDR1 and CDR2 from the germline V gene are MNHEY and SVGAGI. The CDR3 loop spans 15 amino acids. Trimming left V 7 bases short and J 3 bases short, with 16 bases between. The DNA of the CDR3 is TGTGCCAGCACTGCGGCCATGATGGTTGGAAACACCATATATTTT. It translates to CASTAAMMVGNTIYF.

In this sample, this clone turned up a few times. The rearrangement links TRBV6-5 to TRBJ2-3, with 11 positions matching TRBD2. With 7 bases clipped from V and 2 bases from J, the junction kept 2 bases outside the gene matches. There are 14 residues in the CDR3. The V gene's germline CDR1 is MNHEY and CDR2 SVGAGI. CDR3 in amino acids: CASMGLADTDTQYF. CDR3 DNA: TGTGCCAGCATGGGACTAGCGGACACAGATACGCAGTATTTT.

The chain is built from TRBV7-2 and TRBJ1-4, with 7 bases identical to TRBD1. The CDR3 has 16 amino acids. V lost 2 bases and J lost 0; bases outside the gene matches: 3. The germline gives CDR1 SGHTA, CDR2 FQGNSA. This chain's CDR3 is CASSLQGGTTNEKLFF. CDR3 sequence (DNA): TGTGCCAGCAGCTTACAGGGGGGTACAACTAATGAAAAACTGTTTTTT.

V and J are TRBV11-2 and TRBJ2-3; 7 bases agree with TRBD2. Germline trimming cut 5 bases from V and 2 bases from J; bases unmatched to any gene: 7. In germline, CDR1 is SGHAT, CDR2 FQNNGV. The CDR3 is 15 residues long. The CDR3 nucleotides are TGTGCCAGCAGCCTCAGCGGGGTCCCCACAGATACGCAGTATTTT. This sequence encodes CASSLSGVPTDTQYF.

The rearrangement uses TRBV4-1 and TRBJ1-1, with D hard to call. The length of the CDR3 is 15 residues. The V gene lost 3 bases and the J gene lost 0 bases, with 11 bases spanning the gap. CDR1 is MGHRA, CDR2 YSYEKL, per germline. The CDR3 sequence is CASSHEATLNTEAFF. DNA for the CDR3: TGCGCCAGCAGCCATGAGGCCACCTTGAACACTGAAGCTTTCTTT.